These 3 T cell receptor beta chains share one sample of origin, sequenced in a study of shared clonotypes between healthy human individuals. The assay was immunoSEQ multiplex PCR, and TCRdb's table has in-frame clones only and misses some. The sample includes roughly 1 million clones, roughly 80% of them seen just once. Sequencing input: memory CD4+ T cells sorted from blood. Specified subset: CD45RA-negative fraction. These receptor sequences come from a man younger than 35 in good health.

Remarks on this clone: Other nucleotide sequences from this sample produce the same CDR3. J is TRBJ2-5 and V is TRBV6-6; D not certain. Trimming took off 3 bases at V and 4 bases at J, with 3 bases between the two ends. CDR3 length: 11 residues. CDR1 and CDR2 from the germline V gene are MNHNY and SVGAGI (reference sequence). The DNA for the CDR3 is TGTGCCAGCAGTTATTTAGAGACCCAGTACTTC. The encoded protein is CASSYLETQYF.

The gene calls are TRBV19 and TRBJ1-5; D is ambiguous. Germline CDR1 reads LNHDA; CDR2 reads SQIVND (reference sequence). The ends were cut back, 5 bases at V and 0 bases at J, with 5 bases in the middle. The CDR3 runs 13 residues. The CDR3 nucleotides read TGTGCCAGTAGTTCCAATAGCAATCAGCCCCAGCATTTT. Protein product: CASSSNSNQPQHF. Together with reference TRBV19 and TRBJ1-5, the CDR3 gives the full variable domain: DGGITQSPKYLFRKEGQNVTLSCEQNLNHDAMYWYRQDPGQGLRLIYYSQIVNDFQKGDIAEGYSVSREKKESFPLTVTSAQKNPTAFYLCASSSNSNQPQHFGDGTRLSIL.

The chain is built from TRBV7-5 and TRBJ2-7. TRBV7-5 is deemed a pseudogene. This CDR3 spans 10 amino acids. The CDR3 DNA is TGTGCCAGAAATTTCTACGAGCAGTACTTC. It specifies CARNFYEQYF.